This is a list of T cell receptor beta chains from one sample in a study of T cell responses to AZD1222 COVID-19 vaccine. Profiled with immunoSEQ multiplex PCR; TCRdb holds only in-frame clones, not every one. The top ten hold under 1.5% of the sample, which has roughly 150,000 clones, 90% to 95% seen once. The sequenced sample was peripheral blood, obtained on day 0 of AZD1222 vaccination. These receptors were collected from an adult in good health. Both conserved end residues are part of each CDR3. The D gene is left open where the match is weak. Expanded clones get a size class; other rows say once, few or many, or leave the size out.

j_call v_call clone_size d_call cdr3_nt cdr3_aa
TRBJ2-7 TRBV9 . . TGTGCCAGCGGGGGATCCTACGAGCAGTACTTC CASGGSYEQYF
TRBJ1-5 TRBV30 . TRBD1 TGTGCCTGGAGTTATCGGACAGGTGATCAGCCCCAGCATTTT CAWSYRTGDQPQHF
TRBJ2-1 TRBV2 . . TGTGCCAGCAGTGTATCCGACTCCTACAATGAGCAGTTCTTC CASSVSDSYNEQFF
TRBJ1-1 TRBV5-1 . . TGCGCCAGCAGCTTCGGGGGGGTCGGAAACACTGAAGCTTTCTTT CASSFGGVGNTEAFF
TRBJ2-2 TRBV6-2/TRBV6-3 . TRBD2 TGTGCCAGCAGCGGCGGCGGGAGCGTTTCCGGGGAGCTGTTTTTT CASSGGGSVSGELFF
TRBJ1-1 TRBV5-6 . . TGTGCCAGCAGCTACTTCACTGAAGCTTTCTTT CASSYFTEAFF
TRBJ2-7 TRBV7-2 . . TGTGCCAGCAGCGGGGACACGCGGGGGAGCCCCTACGAGCAGTACTTC CASSGDTRGSPYEQYF
TRBJ1-3 TRBV12-3/TRBV12-4 . . TGTGCCAGCAGGGTGGCTGGAAACACCATATATTTT CASRVAGNTIYF
TRBJ1-2 TRBV28 . TRBD1 TGTGCCACCGGACAGGGAGTCTATGGCTACACCTTC CATGQGVYGYTF
TRBJ2-2 TRBV7-3 . TRBD1 TGTGCCAGCAGCAAACCGGGACAGGAGAACACCGGGGAGCTGTTTTTT CASSKPGQENTGELFF
TRBJ1-6 TRBV14 . . TGTGCCAGCAGCCAAGATTTTCCCAGGAGCTCCTATAATTCACCCCTCCACTTT CASSQDFPRSSYNSPLHF
TRBJ2-7 TRBV5-6 . . TGTGCCAGCAGCAATCTTAGGACCCCGCACTACGAGCAGTACTTC CASSNLRTPHYEQYF
TRBJ2-1 TRBV5-1 few TRBD2 TGCGCCAGCGGCCAGACTGTACCCGGGACTAGCGCGGCGGAGCAGTTCTTC CASGQTVPGTSAAEQFF
TRBJ2-1 TRBV28 . . TGTGCCAGCAGTGGGGCCTCTTCCCCCAATGAGCAGTTCTTC CASSGASSPNEQFF
TRBJ1-5 TRBV6-2/TRBV6-3 . . TGTGCCAGCAGTTCTATACCCCGACTCACCCTGGGCAATCAGCCCCAGCATTTT CASSSIPRLTLGNQPQHF
TRBJ1-1 TRBV12-3/TRBV12-4 . TRBD1 TGTGCCAGCAGGACAGGGGGCGAAGCTTTCTTT CASRTGGEAFF
TRBJ2-1 TRBV24-1 . . TGTGCCACCAGTGATCTAAAAGGGGGGGGCAATGAGCAGTTCTTC CATSDLKGGGNEQFF
TRBJ2-7 TRBV25-1 . . TGTGCCAGCAGTCCGGGGTACGAGCAGTACTTC CASSPGYEQYF
TRBJ1-2 TRBV3-1/TRBV3-2 . TRBD1 TGTGCCAGCAGCGAGGGACAGTTTGGCTACACCTTC CASSEGQFGYTF
TRBJ2-7 TRBV27 . . TGTGCCAGCAGCTCTCCGGGCGGCGGCTACGAGCAGTACTTC CASSSPGGGYEQYF
TRBJ2-1 TRBV15 . TRBD1 TGTGCCACCAGCAGAACCGGGACAGGGATATACAATGAGCAGTTCTTC CATSRTGTGIYNEQFF
TRBJ1-2 TRBV27 . . TGTGCCAGCAGTTTAAATCCCCAAGGCTATGGCTACACCTTC CASSLNPQGYGYTF
TRBJ2-7 TRBV2 once . TGTGCCAGCAGTGATGTGGGGGGACCCTACGAGCAGTACTTC CASSDVGGPYEQYF
TRBJ2-7 TRBV7-3 . . TGTGCCAGCAGTAAGGCTAACGGGCCTTACGAGCAGTACTTC CASSKANGPYEQYF
TRBJ2-3 TRBV6-6 . . TGTGCCAGCAGTCCGGGGACTGGCACAGATACGCAGTATTTT CASSPGTGTDTQYF
TRBJ1-2 TRBV19 . . TGTGCCAGTACCCCAAGAACAGCTAACTATGGCTACACCTTC CASTPRTANYGYTF
TRBJ2-1 TRBV15 . TRBD1 TGTGCCACCAGGCTGACAGGGGGCTACGAGGGAGCCTACAATGAGCAGTTCTTC CATRLTGGYEGAYNEQFF
TRBJ2-2 TRBV15 few . TGTGCCACCAGCAGAGGGATACAGGGTATCGGGGGCACCGGGGAGCTGTTTTTT CATSRGIQGIGGTGELFF
TRBJ1-1 TRBV7-8 . . TGTGCCAGCAGCTTTAAGGCGGGGTACACTGAAGCTTTCTTT CASSFKAGYTEAFF
TRBJ1-1 TRBV5-5 . . TGTGCCAGCAGCTTTTTAGTGGACACTGAAGCTTTCTTT CASSFLVDTEAFF
TRBJ1-4 TRBV4-2 . . TGTGCCAGCAGCCAAGACAATATACGGGGGGTCGGACGTGAAAAACTGTTTTTT CASSQDNIRGVGREKLFF
TRBJ1-2 TRBV5-6 . . TGTGCCAGCAGCTTGGCCGCCGGAGAATGGTCTGGCTACACCTTC CASSLAAGEWSGYTF
TRBJ1-4 TRBV18 . . TGTGCCAGCTCAGGAGGAGCGAATGAAAAACTGTTTTTT CASSGGANEKLFF
TRBJ2-7 TRBV4-1 . . TGCGCCAGCAGCCAAGATCGGGGGACCCCCTACGAGCAGTACTTC CASSQDRGTPYEQYF
TRBJ1-5 TRBV7-2 . . TGTGCCAGCAGCTTAGATCGGGGTCGCAGGGGTCAGCCCCAGCATTTT CASSLDRGRRGQPQHF
TRBJ1-5 TRBV13 once TRBD1 TGTGCCAGCAGCTCGAGGACAGGGGGCGGGCAGCCCCAGCATTTT CASSSRTGGGQPQHF
TRBJ2-1 TRBV6-5 . . TGTGCCAGCAGTTACCGGACCCCTAGCTTCAATGAGCAGTTCTTC CASSYRTPSFNEQFF
TRBJ2-7 TRBV6-5 . . TGTGCCAGCAGTTCCGGCGGCCCCTACGAGCAGTACTTC CASSSGGPYEQYF
TRBJ2-7 TRBV4-3 . . TGCGCCAGCAGCCAAGGAATAGGAGCCGAGCAGTACTTC CASSQGIGAEQYF
TRBJ2-1 TRBV7-9 . TRBD2 TGTGCCAGCAGCCACGGGGGACTAGCGGGGTTCTACAATGAGCAGTTCTTC CASSHGGLAGFYNEQFF
TRBJ2-1 TRBV6-1 few . TGTGCCAGCAGTGTCTCGATCCACAACTCCTACAATGAGCAGTTCTTC CASSVSIHNSYNEQFF
TRBJ2-4 TRBV4-3 . . TGCGCCAGCAGCCAAGAACCTCCCGGACACCTCTTAGCCAAAAACATTCAGTACTTC CASSQEPPGHLLAKNIQYF
TRBJ2-3 TRBV7-8 . TRBD2 TGTGCCAGCAGTTCACGCATTAGCGGGGGGCGAGTGCAGTATTTT CASSSRISGGRVQYF
TRBJ2-7 TRBV19 . TRBD1 TGTGCCAGTAGCCGTCCTGGGACAGGTACTTACGAGCAGTACTTC CASSRPGTGTYEQYF
TRBJ2-7 TRBV27 . TRBD2 TGTGCCAGCAGTCCTGGGACTAGTTCCACCTACGAGCAGTACTTC CASSPGTSSTYEQYF
TRBJ1-6 TRBV5-5 . . TGTGCCGGCCAACGAGCGTCTGACTCACCCCTCCACTTT CAGQRASDSPLHF